Listed below are T cell receptor beta chains from one sample, sequenced in a study of molecular identifiers for immune sequencing clone quantification. MiXCR was run by TCRdb on the PCR reads, yielding one entry per CDR3 protein. The table lists some 590,000 distinct CDR3 sequences, less than 30% of them singletons. Sample: naive CD8+ T cells from blood, with Jurkat cell RNA spiked in. These receptors were taken from a human donor in good health. Some libraries in this study had Jurkat cell RNA spiked in. Both conserved end residues are trimmed from each CDR3. Fields, in order: D gene, J gene, V gene, CDR3 protein. A D gene is named only where the DNA matches it firmly.

d_call: TRBD1
j_call: TRBJ2-7
v_call: TRBV7-9
cdr3_aa: ASSPGGQGASFEQY

d_call: NA
j_call: TRBJ2-7
v_call: TRBV6-5
cdr3_aa: ASSHGRTYEQY

d_call: TRBD1
j_call: TRBJ2-3
v_call: TRBV27
cdr3_aa: ASSLTGTGYNLRTDTQY

d_call: NA
j_call: TRBJ2-2
v_call: TRBV6-2/TRBV6-3
cdr3_aa: ASTLANTGELF

d_call: TRBD1
j_call: TRBJ2-3
v_call: TRBV7-9
cdr3_aa: ASSLGQGADTQN

d_call: NA
j_call: TRBJ2-5
v_call: TRBV20-1
cdr3_aa: SARDFPPARAEETQY

d_call: NA
j_call: TRBJ2-1
v_call: TRBV7-9
cdr3_aa: ASSLGGARNEQF

d_call: NA
j_call: TRBJ2-3
v_call: TRBV3-1
cdr3_aa: ASSQGRVSTDTQY

d_call: NA
j_call: TRBJ2-5
v_call: TRBV7-2
cdr3_aa: ASRFPGLAETQY

d_call: NA
j_call: TRBJ1-1
v_call: TRBV28
cdr3_aa: ASREQGRSTEAF

d_call: TRBD2
j_call: TRBJ2-3
v_call: TRBV11-2
cdr3_aa: ASSLSGGAVTDTQY

d_call: NA
j_call: TRBJ2-1
v_call: TRBV27
cdr3_aa: ASSSPPLEGGMWF

d_call: NA
j_call: TRBJ1-2
v_call: TRBV28
cdr3_aa: ASSSRRVSYGYT

d_call: NA
j_call: TRBJ2-5
v_call: TRBV28
cdr3_aa: ASSKVVSETQY

d_call: TRBD1
j_call: TRBJ1-2
v_call: TRBV5-1
cdr3_aa: ASSLGGQGSDYGYT

d_call: TRBD1
j_call: TRBJ1-5
v_call: TRBV4-1
cdr3_aa: ASSQKTDRRNPQH

d_call: NA
j_call: TRBJ2-3
v_call: TRBV27
cdr3_aa: ASSLLESADTQY

d_call: NA
j_call: TRBJ2-1
v_call: TRBV19
cdr3_aa: ASSGTSTYNEQF

d_call: TRBD2
j_call: TRBJ2-3
v_call: TRBV2
cdr3_aa: ASSDEGLAGSTDTQY

d_call: NA
j_call: TRBJ2-7
v_call: TRBV18
cdr3_aa: ASSQGGNSYEQY

d_call: TRBD1
j_call: TRBJ2-4
v_call: TRBV7-6
cdr3_aa: ASSQGAFSMDTQY

d_call: NA
j_call: TRBJ2-7
v_call: TRBV6-1
cdr3_aa: ISSEFAFYEQY

d_call: NA
j_call: TRBJ2-2
v_call: TRBV5-1
cdr3_aa: ASSLFGTSTGELF

d_call: NA
j_call: TRBJ2-6
v_call: TRBV11-2
cdr3_aa: ASSSLRAGANVLT

d_call: NA
j_call: TRBJ2-5
v_call: TRBV9
cdr3_aa: ASSGHSPSCETQY

d_call: TRBD2
j_call: TRBJ2-7
v_call: TRBV6-5
cdr3_aa: ASTTGTIYEQY

d_call: NA
j_call: TRBJ2-3
v_call: TRBV5-5
cdr3_aa: ASSLDLGTDTQY

d_call: NA
j_call: TRBJ2-3
v_call: TRBV7-9
cdr3_aa: ASSGRQQDVTDTQY

d_call: TRBD2
j_call: TRBJ2-7
v_call: TRBV28
cdr3_aa: ASSFRAGLAGGIAYEQY

d_call: NA
j_call: TRBJ1-3
v_call: TRBV7-2
cdr3_aa: ASSLEERLNSGNAIY

d_call: TRBD2
j_call: TRBJ2-7
v_call: TRBV7-2
cdr3_aa: ASSPWGGDYYEQY

d_call: TRBD1
j_call: TRBJ2-3
v_call: TRBV19
cdr3_aa: ASSKWDSTTDTQY

d_call: NA
j_call: TRBJ2-1
v_call: TRBV30
cdr3_aa: AWSYSSYDEQF

d_call: NA
j_call: TRBJ2-3
v_call: TRBV28
cdr3_aa: ASMEGELSTDTQY

d_call: TRBD2
j_call: TRBJ2-5
v_call: TRBV7-9
cdr3_aa: ASSDGGQETQY

d_call: TRBD1
j_call: TRBJ1-1
v_call: TRBV12-3/TRBV12-4
cdr3_aa: ASSLTWTGNTEAF

d_call: TRBD1
j_call: TRBJ1-5
v_call: TRBV10-3
cdr3_aa: AISETTGGNQLQH

d_call: NA
j_call: TRBJ2-7
v_call: TRBV6-5
cdr3_aa: ASSYSRDLTYEQC

d_call: NA
j_call: TRBJ2-5
v_call: TRBV12-3/TRBV12-4
cdr3_aa: ASSVPGPGGKTQY

d_call: NA
j_call: TRBJ1-5
v_call: TRBV6-2/TRBV6-3
cdr3_aa: ASSYLDSPANQPQH

d_call: NA
j_call: TRBJ2-7
v_call: TRBV5-1
cdr3_aa: ASSNLGGGLDEQY

d_call: NA
j_call: TRBJ1-1
v_call: TRBV21-1
cdr3_aa: ASSKGAAGDLNTEAF

d_call: TRBD2
j_call: TRBJ2-7
v_call: TRBV19
cdr3_aa: ASRAQGLDPWEQY

d_call: TRBD2
j_call: TRBJ2-1
v_call: TRBV11-2
cdr3_aa: ASSLGKGLGPASSYNEQF

d_call: TRBD2
j_call: TRBJ2-1
v_call: TRBV5-1
cdr3_aa: ASSLELALGNEQF

d_call: NA
j_call: TRBJ2-1
v_call: TRBV28
cdr3_aa: ASSLPSLGGEQF

d_call: NA
j_call: TRBJ2-1
v_call: TRBV27
cdr3_aa: ASSFGPSSYNEQF

d_call: TRBD2
j_call: TRBJ2-7
v_call: TRBV5-1
cdr3_aa: ASSFWTSGGGEQY

d_call: NA
j_call: TRBJ1-2
v_call: TRBV2
cdr3_aa: ASSEALVTVHGCT